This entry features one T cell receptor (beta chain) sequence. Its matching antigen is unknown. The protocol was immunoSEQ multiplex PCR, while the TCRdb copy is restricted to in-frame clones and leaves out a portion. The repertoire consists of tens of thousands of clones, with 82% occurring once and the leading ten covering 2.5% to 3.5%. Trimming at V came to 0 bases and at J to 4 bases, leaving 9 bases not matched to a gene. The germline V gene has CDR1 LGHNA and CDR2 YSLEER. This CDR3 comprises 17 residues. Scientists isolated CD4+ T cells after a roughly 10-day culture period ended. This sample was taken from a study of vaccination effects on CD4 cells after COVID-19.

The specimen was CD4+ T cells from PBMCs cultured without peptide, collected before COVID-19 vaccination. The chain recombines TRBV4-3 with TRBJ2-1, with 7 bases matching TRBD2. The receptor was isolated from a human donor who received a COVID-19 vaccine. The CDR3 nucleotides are TGCGCCAGCAGCCAAGATCGCCCAGCGGGGCCTTACAATGAGCAGTTCTTC. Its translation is CASSQDRPAGPYNEQFF.